The rows below give T cell receptor beta chains drawn from one sample of a study of vaccination and CD4 T cells after COVID-19. The antigens of these receptors remain unknown. Each CDR3 protein gets one entry after TCRdb re-called the PCR reads with MiXCR. The sample includes 13,000 to 15,000 distinct CDR3 sequences, under 75% of them seen just once. Material for sequencing was CD4+ T cells from blood, cultured in vitro. The receptors here all came from a human donor who had recovered from COVID-19. The CDR3 runs from the conserved cysteine through the conserved F or W. Fields, in order: V gene, clone size, J gene, D gene, CDR3 DNA, CDR3 protein. A D gene is named only where the DNA matches it firmly. Size is omitted from some rows. Given values are once, few, many or a class for expanded clones.

V gene: TRBV29-1; clone size: -; J gene: TRBJ1-2; D gene: -; CDR3 DNA: TGCAGCGTTGGGACGATGGGTGGCTACACCTTC; CDR3 protein: CSVGTMGGYTF
V gene: TRBV20-1; clone size: few; J gene: TRBJ1-6; D gene: -; CDR3 DNA: TGCAGTGCCGTGGGGGGTGGCGATAATTCACCCCTCCACTTT; CDR3 protein: CSAVGGGDNSPLHF
V gene: TRBV5-6; clone size: -; J gene: TRBJ2-2; D gene: TRBD1; CDR3 DNA: TGTACCAGCAGCTGGGACAGGGCCGGGGAGCTGTTTTTT; CDR3 protein: CTSSWDRAGELFF
V gene: TRBV30; clone size: -; J gene: TRBJ1-2; D gene: -; CDR3 DNA: TGTGCCTGGAGTGTCGGGCCCCGATTAGGTGGCTACACCTTC; CDR3 protein: CAWSVGPRLGGYTF
V gene: TRBV6-1; clone size: few; J gene: TRBJ2-2; D gene: TRBD1; CDR3 DNA: TGTGCCAGCAGTGGGACAGGGGACGCGAACACCGGGGAGCTGTTTTTT; CDR3 protein: CASSGTGDANTGELFF
V gene: TRBV19; clone size: -; J gene: TRBJ2-2; D gene: -; CDR3 DNA: TGTGCCAGTAGTCGAACGCATAACACCGGGGAGCTGTTTTTT; CDR3 protein: CASSRTHNTGELFF
V gene: TRBV20-1; clone size: few; J gene: TRBJ2-3; D gene: -; CDR3 DNA: TGCAGTGCTAGGCAACTAGGTACTAGCACAGATACGCAGTATTTT; CDR3 protein: CSARQLGTSTDTQYF
V gene: TRBV4-2; clone size: -; J gene: TRBJ2-3; D gene: TRBD1; CDR3 DNA: TGTGCCAGCAGCCAAGACAGGGGGAGCACAGATACGCAGTATTTT; CDR3 protein: CASSQDRGSTDTQYF
V gene: TRBV27; clone size: few; J gene: TRBJ1-1; D gene: -; CDR3 DNA: TGTGCCAGCACCCTTGGGGGGGGGAACACTGAAGCTTTCTTT; CDR3 protein: CASTLGGGNTEAFF
V gene: TRBV24-1; clone size: few; J gene: TRBJ2-5; D gene: TRBD2; CDR3 DNA: TGTGCCACCAGTGACCCGGGACTAGCGGGAGTGGAGACCCAGTACTTC; CDR3 protein: CATSDPGLAGVETQYF
V gene: TRBV7-3; clone size: few; J gene: TRBJ1-1; D gene: -; CDR3 DNA: TGTGCCAGCAGCACGTCGGGGATCACTGAAGCTTTCTTT; CDR3 protein: CASSTSGITEAFF
V gene: TRBV7-2; clone size: -; J gene: TRBJ2-5; D gene: -; CDR3 DNA: TGTGCCAGCAGCTCTCGTTTGGGTCCCCAGTACTTC; CDR3 protein: CASSSRLGPQYF
V gene: TRBV6-1; clone size: -; J gene: TRBJ2-4; D gene: -; CDR3 DNA: TGTGCCAGCAGCCAGACTCCTCTAGCCTCCAAAAACATTCAGTACTTC; CDR3 protein: CASSQTPLASKNIQYF
V gene: TRBV7-9; clone size: -; J gene: TRBJ2-2; D gene: -; CDR3 DNA: TGTGCCAGCAGCTCCCCTAGCGTAGGCGGGGAGCTGTTTTTT; CDR3 protein: CASSSPSVGGELFF
V gene: TRBV27; clone size: -; J gene: TRBJ2-7; D gene: TRBD1; CDR3 DNA: TGTGCCAGCAGCCGGACAGGGCTGACCGAGCAGTACTTC; CDR3 protein: CASSRTGLTEQYF
V gene: TRBV6-1; clone size: -; J gene: TRBJ1-1; D gene: TRBD1; CDR3 DNA: TGTGCCAGCAGTGTTACTGGGGCAGGGGGCTATCTCACTGAAGCTTTCTTT; CDR3 protein: CASSVTGAGGYLTEAFF
V gene: TRBV7-3; clone size: -; J gene: TRBJ2-2; D gene: -; CDR3 DNA: TGTGCCAGCAGCTTAACTAGCGGGAACACCGGGGAGCTGTTTTTT; CDR3 protein: CASSLTSGNTGELFF
V gene: TRBV19; clone size: -; J gene: TRBJ1-1; D gene: -; CDR3 DNA: TGTGCCAGTAATCGGCGCGGATTTGGCAGCGAAGCTTTCTTT; CDR3 protein: CASNRRGFGSEAFF
V gene: TRBV20-1; clone size: few; J gene: TRBJ1-6; D gene: -; CDR3 DNA: TGCAGTGCTAGAACAGACAGCTCCTATAATTCACCCCTCCACTTT; CDR3 protein: CSARTDSSYNSPLHF
V gene: TRBV7-3; clone size: -; J gene: TRBJ2-1; D gene: TRBD2; CDR3 DNA: TGTGCCAGCAGCTTACGGGGACTAGCGGGAGGGCACGATGAGCAGTTCTTC; CDR3 protein: CASSLRGLAGGHDEQFF
V gene: TRBV15; clone size: -; J gene: TRBJ1-4; D gene: TRBD1; CDR3 DNA: TGTGCCACCAGCAGAGACAGGACAGGGGAGAATGAAAAACTGTTTTTT; CDR3 protein: CATSRDRTGENEKLFF
V gene: TRBV6-1; clone size: few; J gene: TRBJ1-2; D gene: -; CDR3 DNA: TGTGCCAGCAGCCGGACAGTCAACGGGGCTGGCTACACCTTC; CDR3 protein: CASSRTVNGAGYTF
V gene: TRBV2; clone size: -; J gene: TRBJ2-5; D gene: -; CDR3 DNA: TGTGCCAGCAACCCAGGGGTAGGAGAGACCCAGTACTTC; CDR3 protein: CASNPGVGETQYF
V gene: TRBV2; clone size: -; J gene: TRBJ1-2; D gene: -; CDR3 DNA: TGTGCCAGCAGTGAGGATTTAAACTATGGCTACACCTTC; CDR3 protein: CASSEDLNYGYTF
V gene: TRBV6-5; clone size: few; J gene: TRBJ2-7; D gene: TRBD2; CDR3 DNA: TGTGCCAGCAGTTTCGGGACTAGCGGGAGGCCGTGGGAGCAGTACTTC; CDR3 protein: CASSFGTSGRPWEQYF
V gene: TRBV6-1; clone size: -; J gene: TRBJ2-7; D gene: TRBD1; CDR3 DNA: TGTGCCAGTCAGGGACAGGGTCTTTACTACGAGCAGTACTTC; CDR3 protein: CASQGQGLYYEQYF
V gene: TRBV12-3/TRBV12-4; clone size: few; J gene: TRBJ2-5; D gene: -; CDR3 DNA: TGTGCCAGCAGTTTTACTAGGGGAAAAGAGACCCAGTACTTC; CDR3 protein: CASSFTRGKETQYF
V gene: TRBV10-3; clone size: -; J gene: TRBJ2-3; D gene: -; CDR3 DNA: TGTGCCAGCAGTGACTCGAGTGGAGCGGCAGATACGCAGTATTTT; CDR3 protein: CASSDSSGAADTQYF
V gene: TRBV20-1; clone size: -; J gene: TRBJ1-2; D gene: -; CDR3 DNA: TGCAGTGCTAGAGACAGGACTAACTATGGCTACACCTTC; CDR3 protein: CSARDRTNYGYTF
V gene: TRBV9; clone size: -; J gene: TRBJ1-5; D gene: -; CDR3 DNA: TGTGCCAGCAGCGGGGTCGAGGGATATAAGGGGCGGCCCCAGCATTTT; CDR3 protein: CASSGVEGYKGRPQHF
V gene: TRBV27; clone size: -; J gene: TRBJ1-2; D gene: TRBD1; CDR3 DNA: TGTGCCAGCAGTTTGGGACAGGGGCGCGGCTACACCTTC; CDR3 protein: CASSLGQGRGYTF
V gene: TRBV15; clone size: -; J gene: TRBJ1-5; D gene: -; CDR3 DNA: TGTGCCACCAGCAGAGGGGACCGTAGCAATCAGCCCCAGCATTTT; CDR3 protein: CATSRGDRSNQPQHF
V gene: TRBV20-1; clone size: -; J gene: TRBJ2-7; D gene: TRBD2; CDR3 DNA: TGCAGTGCTAGGGGACTAGCCCTCTTCGAGCAGTACTTC; CDR3 protein: CSARGLALFEQYF
V gene: TRBV6-1; clone size: -; J gene: TRBJ1-2; D gene: -; CDR3 DNA: TGTGCCAGCAGCCGTACACGCACCTATGGCTACACCTTC; CDR3 protein: CASSRTRTYGYTF
V gene: TRBV6-1; clone size: once; J gene: TRBJ2-7; D gene: -; CDR3 DNA: TGTGCCAGCAGTCACAGGGCAAGCACGTACTACGAGCAGTACTTC; CDR3 protein: CASSHRASTYYEQYF
V gene: TRBV27; clone size: few; J gene: TRBJ2-5; D gene: TRBD2; CDR3 DNA: TGTGCCAGCAGCCCCCGGTCGCTAGCGGGACGGGAGACCCAGTACTTC; CDR3 protein: CASSPRSLAGRETQYF
V gene: TRBV21-1; clone size: -; J gene: TRBJ1-5; D gene: -; CDR3 DNA: TGTGCCAGCAGCAAAGGGGCAAAGGGGCATCGCAATCAGCCCCAGCATTTT; CDR3 protein: CASSKGAKGHRNQPQHF
V gene: TRBV20-1; clone size: -; J gene: TRBJ2-5; D gene: TRBD2; CDR3 DNA: TGCAGTGCTAGAGTCCCTAGCGGGTCGGGTAACGTCCAAGAGACCCAGTACTTC; CDR3 protein: CSARVPSGSGNVQETQYF
V gene: TRBV2; clone size: -; J gene: TRBJ2-5; D gene: TRBD2; CDR3 DNA: TGTGCCAGCAGTGAAGGGACGGGAGGGCCGGTGGAGACCCAGTACTTC; CDR3 protein: CASSEGTGGPVETQYF
V gene: TRBV2; clone size: -; J gene: TRBJ2-7; D gene: -; CDR3 DNA: TGTGCCAGCAGCCGGGACAACGGACGAAGCTACGAGCAGTACTTC; CDR3 protein: CASSRDNGRSYEQYF
V gene: TRBV6-1; clone size: few; J gene: TRBJ1-1; D gene: TRBD1; CDR3 DNA: TGTGCCAGCAGGCCAGGACAGGGGGCTAACACTGAAGCTTTCTTT; CDR3 protein: CASRPGQGANTEAFF
V gene: TRBV4-3; clone size: -; J gene: TRBJ1-5; D gene: -; CDR3 DNA: TGCGCCAGCAGCCAAGATGAACGTCAGCCCCAGCATTTT; CDR3 protein: CASSQDERQPQHF
V gene: TRBV7-4; clone size: -; J gene: TRBJ2-1; D gene: -; CDR3 DNA: TGTGCCAGCAGCGTATTACTGAGCTCCTACAATGAGCAGTTCTTC; CDR3 protein: CASSVLLSSYNEQFF
V gene: TRBV2; clone size: -; J gene: TRBJ1-6; D gene: -; CDR3 DNA: TGTGCCAGCAGGTTGGATAATTCACCCCTCCACTTT; CDR3 protein: CASRLDNSPLHF
V gene: TRBV7-3; clone size: -; J gene: TRBJ2-3; D gene: -; CDR3 DNA: TGTGCCAGCAGCCTGGGACGGCTAGATACGCAGTATTTT; CDR3 protein: CASSLGRLDTQYF
V gene: TRBV27; clone size: once; J gene: TRBJ2-3; D gene: -; CDR3 DNA: TGTGCCAGCCATGAAGCTCCGGGACGGAGCACAGATACGCAGTATTTT; CDR3 protein: CASHEAPGRSTDTQYF
V gene: TRBV6-1; clone size: -; J gene: TRBJ2-5; D gene: -; CDR3 DNA: TGTGCCATCGCGGGCAGAGACCAAGAGACCCAGTACTTC; CDR3 protein: CAIAGRDQETQYF
V gene: TRBV7-8; clone size: few; J gene: TRBJ2-5; D gene: TRBD1; CDR3 DNA: TGTGCCAGCAGCCCCGACAGGGGAGAGACCCAGTACTTC; CDR3 protein: CASSPDRGETQYF
V gene: TRBV7-2; clone size: -; J gene: TRBJ2-5; D gene: -; CDR3 DNA: TGTGCCAGCAGCTGGGGGGAGTTGGAGACCCAGTACTTC; CDR3 protein: CASSWGELETQYF
V gene: TRBV4-1; clone size: -; J gene: TRBJ2-2; D gene: -; CDR3 DNA: TGCGCCAGCAGCCCCCAGGGGACCGGGGAGCTGTTTTTT; CDR3 protein: CASSPQGTGELFF
V gene: TRBV7-3; clone size: few; J gene: TRBJ2-3; D gene: TRBD1; CDR3 DNA: TGTGCCAGCAGCCCCGGGACAGCCCCAGATACGCAGTATTTT; CDR3 protein: CASSPGTAPDTQYF
V gene: TRBV6-1; clone size: few; J gene: TRBJ1-6; D gene: -; CDR3 DNA: TGTGCCAGCAGCCCCATGAGCTCCTATAATTCACCCCTCCACTTT; CDR3 protein: CASSPMSSYNSPLHF